This T cell receptor (beta chain) was captured by sequencing in a study of blood T cell repertoires in COVID-19. Libraries were prepared by immunoSEQ multiplex PCR; TCRdb keeps only in-frame clonotypes and omits some of them. The repertoire holds around 130,000 clones, under 85% seen once, with roughly 18% in the top ten. The CDR3 is 14 amino acids. V shed 1 base and J 7 bases; nucleotides not matched to a gene: 1. Looked up from germline, CDR1 is LGHDT and CDR2 is YNNKEL (reference sequence). The V gene is TRBV3-1 (or the pseudogene TRBV3-2), the J gene TRBJ2-1; 10 nucleotides align to TRBD1. What was sequenced was PBMCs or T cells enriched from blood (not recorded which). The TCR comes from a man aged 30 to 45 who had recovered from COVID-19. The CDR3 region is CASSQGTGGNEQFF. CDR3 coding DNA: TGTGCCAGCAGCCAAGGGACAGGGGGAAATGAGCAGTTCTTC.